One sample yielded the 19 T cell receptor beta chains listed below, sequenced in a study of patients and donors after allogeneic stem cell transplantation (dated by TCRdb to about 2020). The library was built by means of RT-PCR. TCRdb records NextSeq 550 as the sequencer. TCRdb cleaned the public reads at Q25 with fastp, built clones with MiXCR and kept in-frame beta chains. Each record represents a unique CDR3 protein, reported with the most common genes and DNA among its rows. The sample data list about a million distinct CDR3 sequences, and around 17% of these were observed just once. Around 6% of the sample is in the top ten clones. The sequencing input was blood, either unsorted or a sorted T cell fraction (not recorded which). Receptor source: a human donor who was either an allogeneic HSCT recipient or a stem cell or donor lymphocyte infusion donor (not recorded which). It is not recorded whose cells these are; they may come from a transplant donor.

This clonotype was found many times. The chain recombines TRBV5-1 with TRBJ2-1, with 7 bases identical to TRBD2. Germline CDR1 is SGHRS and CDR2 is YFSETQ. CDR3 length equals 16 residues. J lost 0 bases, V lost 0 bases, and 3 bases had no gene match. The chain's CDR3 is CASSLVGLTSYNEQFF. The CDR3 nucleotides read TGCGCCAGCAGCTTGGTGGGACTAACCTCCTACAATGAGCAGTTCTTC.

This clonotype was recorded many times. This chain joins TRBV24-1 and TRBJ1-5, with D unclear. The CDR3 spans 15 residues. CDR1 KGHDR and CDR2 SFDVKD come from the germline V gene. V dropped 3 bases and J dropped 4 bases, with 12 bases sitting between them. CDR3: CATSDPQGGNQPQHF. Written as DNA, the CDR3 is TGTGCCACCAGTGATCCTCAAGGTGGGAATCAGCCCCAGCATTTT.

The CDR3 region is CASRDSRSGANVLTF. In nucleotides, the CDR3 is TGTGCCAGCAGGGACAGTCGCTCTGGGGCCAACGTCCTGACTTTC. The rearrangement uses TRBV7-8 and TRBJ2-6; maybe TRBD1 (6 bases). CDR1 and CDR2 from the germline V gene are SGHVS and FQNEAQ. Between the trimmed V and J ends, which lost 6 bases and 0 bases, there was a span of 9 bases. The CDR3 runs 15 residues.

This sequence joins TRBV10-3 and TRBJ1-1; TRBD1 is a possible D gene (6 bases). This CDR3 is 16 amino acids long. From germline, CDR1 is ENHRY and CDR2 SYGVKD. Trimming pared 3 bases from V and 9 bases from J, leaving 23 bases between. The CDR3 loop is CAISDPGEATMGKAFF. DNA of the CDR3: TGTGCCATCAGTGATCCAGGGGAAGCGACGATGGGAAAAGCTTTCTTT.

This clonotype has more than one count but fewer than ten. This chain links TRBV5-1 with TRBJ2-1; 9 positions match TRBD1. The CDR3 totals 17 residues. Trimming removed 4 bases from V and 6 bases from J; junction bases left unmatched: 14. Germline V CDR1 and CDR2: SGHRS, YFSETQ. CDR3 DNA sequence: TGCGCCAGCAGCCAAGCACTACAGGGGGCGTTGAGCAATGAGCAGTTCTTC. This sequence encodes CASSQALQGALSNEQFF.

As concerns this clonotype: The junction departs from germline at one end; a sequencing error may be responsible. V usage is TRBV4-2 and J usage is TRBJ1-6; maybe TRBD1 (6 bases). The CDR3 runs 19 residues. Germline lookup yields CDR1 LGHNA and CDR2 YNFKEQ. CDR3 coding DNA: TGTGCCAGCAGCCAAGAGAACTTTCCAGGGGTTTCTTATAATTCACACCTCCACTTT. Encoded protein: CASSQENFPGVSYNSHLHF.

The gene calls are TRBV20-1 and TRBJ2-1; TRBD1 matches 9 bases. V dropped 4 bases and J dropped 8; count of bases not matched to a gene: 12. The CDR3 loop spans 15 amino acids. The germline V gene has CDR1 DFQATT and CDR2 SNEGSKA (reference sequence). The CDR3 DNA reads TGCAGTGCTACCGAGCCCGGGACAGGGCAACATGAGCAGTTCTTC. It codes for CSATEPGTGQHEQFF.

The V and J genes are TRBV5-1 and TRBJ1-6; the D gene is possibly TRBD1 (5 bases). CDR1 is SGHRS, CDR2 YFSETQ, per germline. CDR3 length: 14 amino acids. V lost 7 bases to trimming and J lost 12 bases, with 20 bases between them. The CDR3 DNA follows: TGCGCCAGCTCCGGGGGAGGGGCGAAGGGACCCCTCCACTTT. Amino acid sequence: CASSGGGAKGPLHF.

In this sample, this clonotype turned up a few times. This chain's CDR3 is CASSPLAEANYGYTF. CDR3 in DNA: TGTGCCAGCTCACCATTGGCGGAAGCTAACTATGGCTACACCTTC. The V gene is TRBV18, the J gene TRBJ1-2; D ambiguous. The CDR3 totals 15 residues. Germline lookup yields CDR1 KGHSH and CDR2 LQKENI. The germline V and J ends were trimmed by 2 bases and 0 bases, with 10 bases remaining between them.

This clonotype has just a few counts. The gene calls are TRBV27 and TRBJ2-1, with D uncertain. V was pared by 5 bases and J by 0 bases, with 11 bases between. This CDR3 contains 15 residues. Germline assignment: CDR1 MNHEY and CDR2 SMNVEV (reference sequence). DNA for the CDR3: TGTGCCAGCAGTCCCCCCGAGAGCTCCTACAATGAGCAGTTCTTC. Encoded protein: CASSPPESSYNEQFF.

This clonotype has just a few counts. The rearrangement joins TRBV11-2 to TRBJ2-5; tentative D call: TRBD1 (6 bases). This CDR3 is built from 14 residues. Germline lookup yields CDR1 SGHAT and CDR2 FQNNGV. V lost 6 bases and J 4 bases, leaving 15 bases between the germline ends. DNA for the CDR3: TGTGCCAGCAGACAGGGCGGAGTGGGAGAGACCCAGTACTTC. Encoded protein: CASRQGGVGETQYF.

The rearrangement links TRBV6-1 to TRBJ1-2; TRBD1 might be the D (5 bases). Trimming removed 6 bases at V and 8 bases at J, with 16 bases between. In germline, CDR1 is MNHNS, CDR2 SASEGT. The CDR3 totals 13 residues. DNA of the CDR3: TGTGCCAGCAGCCTCAGCTCAGGGAGGGGCTACACCTTC. This encodes CASSLSSGRGYTF.

There are a few counts of this clonotype. This chain links TRBV9 with TRBJ2-5; 9 positions agree with TRBD2. The CDR3 length is 15 residues. V was pared by 0 bases and J by 5 bases, with 5 bases of the junction left unmatched. Germline CDR1 reads SGDLS; CDR2 reads YYNGEE. The CDR3 reads CASSVVGTSYETQYF. Here the CDR3 DNA reads TGTGCCAGCAGCGTAGTCGGGACTAGCTATGAGACCCAGTACTTC. The variable domain in full, completed from reference TRBV9 and TRBJ2-5, reads DSGVTQTPKHLITATGQRVTLRCSPRSGDLSVYWYQQSLDQGLQFLIQYYNGEERAKGNILERFSAQQFPDLHSELNLSSLELGDSALYFCASSVVGTSYETQYFGPGTRLLVL.

The chain's CDR3 is CASSAAGRTGYTF. Here the CDR3 DNA reads TGTGCCAGCAGCGCGGCAGGGCGTACTGGCTACACCTTC. The chain is built from TRBV21-1 and TRBJ1-2. TRBV21-1 is a pseudogene segment. The CDR3 contains 13 residues.

This sequence joins TRBV10-3 and TRBJ2-7; 11 bases match TRBD1. The J segment lost 6 bases and the V segment lost 7 bases, leaving 5 bases of the junction unmatched. CDR1 and CDR2 from the germline V gene are ENHRY and SYGVKD. The CDR3 covers 13 residues. CDR3 sequence reads: CAIIGQGAGEQYF. CDR3 coding DNA: TGTGCCATCATTGGACAGGGGGCTGGCGAGCAGTACTTC.

This clonotype occurred a few times. V is TRBV6-5 and J is TRBJ2-2, with D perhaps given as TRBD1 or TRBD2 (5 bases each). The germline V gene encodes CDR1 MNHEY and CDR2 SVGAGI. The CDR3 loop spans 14 amino acids. Between the trimmed V and J ends, which lost 0 bases and 14 bases, there was a span of 16 bases. CDR3: CASSYSPGTRALFF. As DNA, the CDR3 is TGTGCCAGCAGTTACTCCCCGGGAACCAGGGCTCTGTTTTTT.

The chain recombines TRBV29-1 with TRBJ2-1, with a weak D call TRBD2 (6 bases). Germline CDR1 and CDR2: SQVTM and ANQGSEA. The CDR3 is made up of 16 amino acids. Trimming shortened V by 1 base and J by 5 bases, and 18 bases separated the two germline ends. The CDR3, as DNA: TGCAGCGTTGAAGCCGCTTCTAGCGTACTGCACAATGAGCAGTTCTTC. This translates into CSVEAASSVLHNEQFF.

This clonotype was seen a few times. The chain uses TRBV7-3 and TRBJ1-5; no clear D gene. The CDR3 is 14 amino acids. Trimming shortened V by 3 bases and J by 7 bases, and 13 bases separated the two germline ends. Germline values: CDR1 SGHTA, CDR2 FQGTGA. The CDR3 nucleotides are TGTGCCAGCAGCTTCAGAAAGGGAGGACAGCCCCAGCATTTT. Translating it yields CASSFRKGGQPQHF.

A few counts support this clonotype. For the CDR3, the DNA is TGCGCCAGCAGCTTGACGCGGCGAGTGGAGACCCAGTACTTC. It is translated as CASSLTRRVETQYF. This chain joins TRBV5-1 and TRBJ2-5; D unresolved. The ends were cut back, 1 base at V and 5 bases at J, with 12 bases in the middle. The V gene's germline CDR1 is SGHRS and CDR2 YFSETQ. The CDR3 has 14 residues.